This entry is about one T cell receptor (beta chain). These data come from a study of blood T cell repertoires in COVID-19. Study-level information: COVID-19 samples collected from the United States, Italy and Spain covered acute and convalescent phases. PBMCs, B-cell-depleted T cells, or T cells provided the cDNA or gDNA that made up the material.

Trimming shortened V by 0 bases and J by 4 bases, and 8 bases separated the two germline ends. Germline V gene sequence: CDR1 SGHRS, CDR2 YFSETQ. This CDR3 is 14 amino acids long. Under the authors' procedure: Reference gene primers were amplified, and this amplification served to estimate nucleated cell counts. Sequenced by immunoSEQ multiplex PCR; TCRdb stores in-frame clones only, minus some. V and J calls and clone size are copied from that table; D and trimming were computed from the DNA. The sample includes 280,000 or so clones, approximately 83% of them seen just once. The clonotype comes from a woman aged 30 to 39 who had recovered from COVID-19. The sequencing input was peripheral blood. This chain uses TRBV5-1 with TRBJ1-5, with D possibly being TRBD1 (5 bases). The CDR3 loop is CASSLAGDNQPQHF. The DNA of the CDR3 is TGCGCCAGCAGCTTGGCGGGGGATAATCAGCCCCAGCATTTT.